What follows describes a single TCR beta chain. This clonotype was recorded a few times. It lacks a known antigen. Base qualities were left out, and no much larger clone turns up one base away. V is pared back by 1 base and J by 3 bases, with 15 bases lying between the germline termini. The CDR3 has 16 amino acids, counting the end cysteine and phenylalanine. Of the read, only the CDR3 DNA is kept; its 48 bases are in frame from base 1. As encoded in the germline V gene, CDR1 is SGHVS while CDR2 is FNYEAQ. This specimen's time point label, interpreted: patch test 1, 2 weeks after DPC sensitization. The treatment or condition label here, explained by the study, means: therapeutic diphenylcyclopropenone sensitization with weekly scalp DPC. At each patch-test visit, blood was drawn before the patch test was applied. To be eligible, patients had to be aged 18 to 70, diagnosed with alopecia and judged suitable for DPC therapy, while pregnant patients were excluded. Total RNA was isolated from unfractionated whole blood collected in Tempus Blood RNA tubes.

The data were taken from a study of human T cells and chemical hapten exposure (TCRdb year 2021). Looking at the study overall: For sensitization, 2% DPC in acetone was applied to a 2 cm by 2 cm area of upper inner arm skin. Throughout the study period of roughly 24 weeks, patients also received therapeutic DPC doses to the scalp every week. Patch testing was performed on the upper back with Finn chambers containing 0.01% DPC, and the patch tests were scored after 6 days according to International Contact Dermatitis Research Group standards. Alopecia areata with under or over 50% scalp involvement, alopecia totalis and alopecia universalis were represented in the patient cohort, which was mostly female. Libraries were pooled for sequencing, and per-sample TCR yields varied mainly because of small differences in library volumes within the pool. This study followed changes in the peripheral blood TCR repertoire in vivo during primary and secondary sensitization of alopecia patients to the hapten diphenylcyclopropenone (DPC). Blood samples were taken from patients before sensitization (week 0) and at 2, 6 and about 24 weeks after DPC sensitization. Twenty-nine alopecia patients provided blood for TCR sequencing at one to four time points (pre-sensitization, 2, 6 and 24 weeks). Overall study outcomes, separate from this receptor: Repeated subsampling changed both the strength of the expansion versus patch-test correlation and the threshold at which the correlation became significant. Compared with pre-sensitization or healthy control sets, expanded TCRs formed significantly more large CDR3 similarity clusters, which is consistent with antigen-driven responses. Because every patient had alopecia, a presumed autoimmune disease, the patients' immune response might differ from that of healthy individuals. Patch test score correlated positively with the number of PT1 expanded TCRs, reaching significance at thresholds 8, 16 and 32 but not at 4. The number of TCRs above 1 in 1000 frequency did not change with DPC sensitization; there was no evidence of global repertoire structure alterations.

Library creation used RACE. The data were produced on a NextSeq 500. During library preparation, unique molecular identifiers were attached to individual cDNA molecules so that TCRs could be counted in a quantitative, reproducible way. Each blood RNA sample was used to sequence both TCR alpha and TCR beta chains. Concerning the study's data processing: Samples had a median of approximately 96,000 TCRs, with a range from roughly 23,224 to 700,000. The Decombinator software suite was used to annotate V, J and CDR3 in the TCR reads. For PS versus PT1 abundance plots, all samples were subsampled to the same number of TCRs (28,000). Expanded TCRs were defined as absent before sensitization and observed at least eight times at the 2-week time point. TCRdb took the public reads, trimmed them with fastp at Q25, ran MiXCR for clone calling and kept in-frame beta chains. CDR3 protein duplicates are merged, each entry listing the most common genes and DNA. TCRdb, rather than the study authors, made the V and J calls. A total of fewer than 500,000 distinct CDR3 sequences appear in this sample, 4.8% of them only once. 2% to 2.5% of the sample is held by the ten biggest clonotypes.

The V and J genes are TRBV7-6 and TRBJ2-5; a tentative D call is TRBD2 (6 bases match). The sequence was collected from a woman aged 45-65 years with alopecia areata. Some clones in this sample may be carry-over from other donors' samples. The specimen comprised whole blood, sampled in connection with sensitization to the hapten diphenylcyclopropenone (DPC). The CDR3 reads CASSLGSVGGKETQYF. Read as DNA, the sequence is TGTGCCAGCAGCTTAGGCTCGGTGGGGGGTAAAGAGACCCAGTACTTC. The CDR3, completed at both ends by the reference TRBV7-6 and TRBJ2-5 genes, gives the full variable domain GAGVSQSPRYKVTKRGQDVALRCDPISGHVSLYWYRQALGQGPEFLTYFNYEAQQDKSGLPNDRFSAERPEGSISTLTIQRTEQRDSAMYRCASSLGSVGGKETQYFGPGTRLLVL.